The rows below give T cell receptor beta chains drawn from one sample of a study of immune cell composition in non-small cell lung cancer. Sequencing used immunoSEQ multiplex PCR; TCRdb keeps in-frame clones, though not all of them. The top ten hold approximately 6.4% of the sample, which has about 6,000 clones, roughly 85% seen once. Sequenced input: non-adjacent lung tissue. Receptors were obtained from a human donor with non-small cell lung cancer. CDR3s leave out the opening cysteine and the closing phenylalanine or tryptophan.

TRBJ1-5	TRBV7-2	ASSLRRGDSNQPQH
TRBJ2-7	TRBV7-6	ASSLGEGTYEQY
TRBJ1-4	TRBV28	ASSSIVITDSRATNEKLF
TRBJ2-7	TRBV7-9	ASSLARQGSSTSSYEQY
TRBJ2-1	TRBV5-1	ASSTGLASVDEQF
TRBJ2-5	TRBV19	ASSSQGGQETQY
TRBJ2-1	TRBV7-2	ASSTQLAGEQF
TRBJ2-1	TRBV5-1	ASSSSGTGHNEQF
TRBJ2-3	TRBV19	ASIKDPGLAGVSTQY
TRBJ2-3	TRBV2	ASSGSSGGTDTQY
TRBJ1-2	TRBV29-1	SVGRGFKEGYT
TRBJ1-2	TRBV28	ASSYNRGRTVSNYGYT
TRBJ2-3	TRBV7-2	ASSPAGTFTDTQY
TRBJ2-5	TRBV30	ACSYPKETQY
TRBJ2-3	TRBV9	ASSVATGRGLTSTDTQY
TRBJ1-5	TRBV18	ASSLSPPTGGKGNQPQH
TRBJ2-7	TRBV5-4	ASSLAGLAGSYEQY
TRBJ2-3	TRBV9	ASSGLAGGPIRSTDTQY
TRBJ2-6	TRBV9	ASSVVPGTGANVLT
TRBJ2-7	TRBV27	ASNGGSSYEQY
TRBJ2-6	TRBV19	ASSAWGGPAGANVLT
TRBJ1-1	TRBV7-9	ASSSRGMATEAF
TRBJ2-5	TRBV6-4	ASSDSRVSGAGETQY
TRBJ1-2	TRBV6-5	ASSYYPFYGYT
TRBJ2-5	TRBV5-1	ASSLGHHQETQY
TRBJ1-2	TRBV18	ASSPPKGQAVDGYT
TRBJ1-1	TRBV5-6	ASSSYGTGETTEAF
TRBJ2-1	TRBV25-1	ASSEFLGTSPEQF
TRBJ2-5	TRBV9	ASSRTGHRETQY